This TCR beta chain emerged from a study of a mutant IDH1 vaccine in newly diagnosed glioma. In germline, CDR1 is SGHRS, CDR2 YFSETQ. V was cut by 4 bases and J by 5 bases, with 12 bases left in between. There are 13 residues in the CDR3. Clones were sequenced by immunoSEQ multiplex PCR, and TCRdb holds only the in-frame ones, with some missing. The sample holds under 90,000 clones; more than 65% are singletons and the top ten take more than 8%. Indicated time point: baseline, week 1 (first vaccination visit). Treatment of the sample: pre-vaccination baseline after standard-of-care therapy. V gene TRBV5-1 combines with J gene TRBJ1-1; TRBD1 might be the D (6 bases). The sequence derives from a man aged 45-60 years with glioma. Sequenced material: PBMCs, taken from a glioma patient treated with radiotherapy, temozolomide or both. CDR3 DNA sequence: TGCGCCAGCAGCCCTGGGGGCTGGACTGAAGCTTTCTTT. Amino acid sequence: CASSPGGWTEAFF.